Presented here are 10 T cell receptor beta chains from one specimen sequenced in a study of blood T cell repertoires in COVID-19. TCRdb's table, derived via immunoSEQ multiplex PCR, lists solely in-frame clones and lacks some. The sample records roughly 120,000 clones, less than 90% being singletons. The sequenced sample consisted of peripheral blood. The receptor source for this set is a woman aged 60-75 years with acute or convalescent COVID-19.

The V call is TRBV3-1 (or the pseudogene TRBV3-2), the J call TRBJ1-1; the match to TRBD1 covers 7 bases. CDR3 length equals 17 residues. The germline CDR1 and CDR2 sequences are LGHDT and YNNKEL (reference sequence). Trimming cost V 4 bases and J 0 bases; bases outside gene matches: 11. For the CDR3, the DNA is TGTGCCAGCAGCCGCGCCCGACAGGGTCGGGTGAACACTGAAGCTTTCTTT. It translates to CASSRARQGRVNTEAFF.

The chain couples TRBV18 to TRBJ1-1, with 7 bases lining up with TRBD1. Per the germline V gene, CDR1 is KGHSH and CDR2 is LQKENI. There are 13 residues in the CDR3. J gave up 1 base and V 6 bases, and 2 bases lay outside the gene matches. The CDR3 here is CASSGTENTEAFF. CDR3 nucleotides: TGTGCCAGCTCCGGGACAGAGAACACTGAAGCTTTCTTT.

The chain has TRBV30 and TRBJ1-6; 10 positions agree with TRBD1. The CDR3 runs 13 residues. The V and J ends lost 4 bases and 7 bases, in that order; junction bases with no gene match: 1. CDR1 is GTSNPN and CDR2 is SVGIG in the germline V gene (reference sequence). The CDR3 loop is CAWKDRGNSPLHF. CDR3 bases: TGTGCCTGGAAGGACAGGGGGAATTCACCCCTCCACTTT.

The CDR3 DNA follows: TGTGCCAGCAGCCAAATCGGACTTGAAGCTTTCTTT. It encodes CASSQIGLEAFF. The rearrangement joins TRBV14 to TRBJ1-1; D gene uncertain. V dropped 2 bases and J dropped 7 bases, with 8 bases sitting between them. This CDR3 spans 12 amino acids. In germline, CDR1 is SGHDN, CDR2 FVKESK. The whole variable domain, filled in from reference TRBV14 and TRBJ1-1, reads EAGVTQFPSHSVIEKGQTVTLRCDPISGHDNLYWYRRVMGKEIKFLLHFVKESKQDESGMPNNRFLAERTGGTYSTLKVQPAELEDSGVYFCASSQIGLEAFFGQGTRLTVV.

This sequence joins TRBV4-1 and TRBJ2-5; 7 bases fit TRBD2. The germline V gene encodes CDR1 MGHRA and CDR2 YSYEKL. The CDR3 runs 19 residues. J was trimmed by 4 bases and V by 4 bases; bases with no gene match: 21. CDR3 sequence (DNA): TGCGCCAGCAGCCCCCTTCGGTTTTTGCGGGAGACAGTGGGAGAGACCCAGTACTTC. Translating it yields CASSPLRFLRETVGETQYF.

The rearrangement uses TRBV11-2 and TRBJ1-3; TRBD1 matches at 7 bases. The CDR3 contains 16 residues. J was trimmed by 2 bases and V by 1 base; bases with no gene match: 5. The germline V gene encodes CDR1 SGHAT and CDR2 FQNNGV. CDR3 protein: CASSLGRGLAGNTIYF. CDR3 bases: TGTGCCAGCAGCTTAGGGAGGGGGCTCGCTGGAAACACCATATATTTT.

The gene calls are TRBV15 and TRBJ1-4; 7 bases align to TRBD1. Germline-derived CDR1 and CDR2 are LNHNV and YYDKDF (reference sequence). The CDR3 has 16 residues. The V and J ends lost 1 base and 8 bases, in that order; junction bases with no gene match: 10. The CDR3 spells CATSRALTGISEKLFF. Here the CDR3 DNA reads TGTGCCACCAGCAGAGCCCTGACAGGGATAAGCGAAAAACTGTTTTTT.

This clone was detected a few times. This chain links TRBV28 with TRBJ2-5, with 16 bases matching TRBD2. The CDR3 is 16 residues long. J lost 5 bases, V lost 11 bases, and 11 bases had no gene match. Germline values: CDR1 MDHEN, CDR2 SYDVKM. The CDR3 nucleotides read TGTGCCCGCTGGGGACTAGCGGGAGGGGGCGGGGAGACCCAGTACTTC. Residues: CARWGLAGGGGETQYF.

This clone was counted many times. This sequence joins TRBV3-1 (or the pseudogene TRBV3-2) and TRBJ2-2; 7 nucleotides align to TRBD1. In germline, CDR1 is LGHDT, CDR2 YNNKEL (reference sequence). V lost 4 bases to trimming and J lost 5 bases; unmatched junction nucleotides: 4. The CDR3 is 14 amino acids. For the CDR3, the DNA is TGTGCCAGCAGCCTAAGACAGGGTACCGGGGAGCTGTTTTTT. This encodes CASSLRQGTGELFF.

A single count supports this clone. The junction and the germline gene differ at one end; a read error may be behind it. Here the CDR3 DNA reads TGCAGCGCGGGAGTACAGAGACCATTCTTC. It yields the protein CSAGVQRPFF. The gene calls are TRBV29-1 and TRBJ1-2; D is unclear. Germline V gene sequence: CDR1 SQVTM, CDR2 ANQGSEA. The CDR3 contains 10 residues.